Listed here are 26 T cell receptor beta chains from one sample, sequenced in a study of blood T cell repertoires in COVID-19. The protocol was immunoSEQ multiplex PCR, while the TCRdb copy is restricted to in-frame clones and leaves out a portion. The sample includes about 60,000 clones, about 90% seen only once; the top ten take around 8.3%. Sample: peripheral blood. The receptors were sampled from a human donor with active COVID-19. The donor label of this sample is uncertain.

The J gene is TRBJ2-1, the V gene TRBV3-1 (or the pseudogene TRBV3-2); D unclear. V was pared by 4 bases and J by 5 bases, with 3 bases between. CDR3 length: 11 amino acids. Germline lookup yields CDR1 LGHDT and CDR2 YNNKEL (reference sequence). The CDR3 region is CASSLNNEQFF. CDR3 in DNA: TGTGCCAGCAGCCTCAACAATGAGCAGTTCTTC.

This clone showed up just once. CDR3 region: CASSESTTSSYEQYF. The CDR3 coding sequence is TGTGCCAGCAGTGAATCTACGACTAGTTCCTACGAGCAGTACTTC. This chain links TRBV6-1 with TRBJ2-7; tentatively, D is TRBD2 (6 bases). The CDR3 extends over 15 amino acids. CDR1 MNHNS and CDR2 SASEGT come from the germline V gene. Trimming shortened V by 2 bases and J by 1 base, and 12 bases separated the two germline ends.

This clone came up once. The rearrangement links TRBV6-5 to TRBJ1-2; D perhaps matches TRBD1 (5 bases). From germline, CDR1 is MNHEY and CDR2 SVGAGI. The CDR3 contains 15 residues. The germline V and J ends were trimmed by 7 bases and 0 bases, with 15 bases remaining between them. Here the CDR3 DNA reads TGTGCCAGCACCCTTATCAGGGTAGCTAACTATGGCTACACCTTC. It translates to CASTLIRVANYGYTF.

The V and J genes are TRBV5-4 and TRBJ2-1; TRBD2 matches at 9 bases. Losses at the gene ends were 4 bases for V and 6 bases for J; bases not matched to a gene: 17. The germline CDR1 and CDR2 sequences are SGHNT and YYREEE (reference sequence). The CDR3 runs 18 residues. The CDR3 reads CASSPVLVRGGGGNEQFF. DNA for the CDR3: TGTGCCAGCAGCCCGGTGCTGGTGCGGGGGGGAGGTGGCAATGAGCAGTTCTTC.

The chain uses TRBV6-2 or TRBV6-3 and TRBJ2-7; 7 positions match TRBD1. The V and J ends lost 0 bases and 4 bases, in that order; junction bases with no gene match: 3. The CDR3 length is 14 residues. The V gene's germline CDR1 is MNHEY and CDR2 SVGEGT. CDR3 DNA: TGTGCCAGCAGTTACTCGAAGGGGGCTTACGAGCAGTACTTC. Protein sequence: CASSYSKGAYEQYF.

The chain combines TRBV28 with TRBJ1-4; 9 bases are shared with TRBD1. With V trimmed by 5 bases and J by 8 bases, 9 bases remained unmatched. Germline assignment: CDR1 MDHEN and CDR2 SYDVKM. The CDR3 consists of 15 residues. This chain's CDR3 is CASSTWDREGEKLFF. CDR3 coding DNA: TGTGCCAGCAGTACTTGGGACAGGGAGGGCGAAAAACTGTTTTTT.

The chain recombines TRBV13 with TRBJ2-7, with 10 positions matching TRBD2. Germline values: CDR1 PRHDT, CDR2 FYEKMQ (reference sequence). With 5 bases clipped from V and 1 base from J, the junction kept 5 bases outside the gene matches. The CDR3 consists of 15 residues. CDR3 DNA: TGTGCCAGCAGCGCTAGCGGGAGTAGGTCCTACGAGCAGTACTTC. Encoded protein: CASSASGSRSYEQYF.

CDR3 DNA sequence: TGTGCCAGCAGCTTACTAGCGGGGGGGCGCCACACCGGGGAGCTGTTTTTT. Translation gives CASSLLAGGRHTGELFF. J is TRBJ2-2 and V is TRBV7-2; 12 nucleotides align to TRBD2. This CDR3 is built from 17 residues. CDR1 and CDR2 (germline): SGHTA, FQGNSA. The junction had 4 bases not matched to a gene; V was cut back by 2 bases and J by 3 bases.

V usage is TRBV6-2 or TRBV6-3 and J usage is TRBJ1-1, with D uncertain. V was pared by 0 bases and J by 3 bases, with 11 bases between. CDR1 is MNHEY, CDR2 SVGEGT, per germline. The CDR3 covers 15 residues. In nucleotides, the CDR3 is TGTGCCAGCAGTTACTCGATCGGGGTAGACACTGAAGCTTTCTTT. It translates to CASSYSIGVDTEAFF.

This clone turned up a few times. This chain's CDR3 is CSASAPGSLHF. CDR3 DNA: TGCAGTGCTAGCGCCCCAGGTTCCCTCCACTTT. The V gene is TRBV20-1, the J gene TRBJ1-6, with no clear D. CDR3 length: 11 residues. CDR1 is DFQATT and CDR2 is SNEGSKA in the germline V gene (reference sequence). Between the trimmed V and J ends, which lost 3 bases and 14 bases, there was a span of 11 bases.

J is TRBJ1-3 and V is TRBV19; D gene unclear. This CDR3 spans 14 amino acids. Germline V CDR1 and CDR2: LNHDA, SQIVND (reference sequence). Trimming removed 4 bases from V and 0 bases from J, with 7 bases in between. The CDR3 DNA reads TGTGCCAGTAGTACGATCGGCTCTGGAAACACCATATATTTT. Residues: CASSTIGSGNTIYF.

The CDR3 reads CASSSTVTTQPQHF. The DNA of the CDR3 is TGTGCCAGCAGTTCGACAGTCACCACTCAGCCCCAGCATTTT. The chain carries TRBV28 and TRBJ1-5; D is perhaps TRBD1 (5 bases). V lost 4 bases and J lost 6, with 13 bases in between. Germline V gene sequence: CDR1 MDHEN, CDR2 SYDVKM. This CDR3 has 14 amino acids.

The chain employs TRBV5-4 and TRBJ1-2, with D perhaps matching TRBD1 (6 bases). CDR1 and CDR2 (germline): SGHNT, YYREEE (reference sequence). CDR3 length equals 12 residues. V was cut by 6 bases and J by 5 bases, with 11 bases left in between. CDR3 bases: TGTGCCAGCACCACAGGGAGATATGGCTACACCTTC. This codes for CASTTGRYGYTF.

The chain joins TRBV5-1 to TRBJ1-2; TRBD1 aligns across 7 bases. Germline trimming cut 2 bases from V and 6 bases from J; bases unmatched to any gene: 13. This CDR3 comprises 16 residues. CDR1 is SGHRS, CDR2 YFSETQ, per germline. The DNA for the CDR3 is TGCGCCAGCAGCTTTAGACCACTGACAGGGAGCAATGGCTACACCTTC. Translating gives CASSFRPLTGSNGYTF.

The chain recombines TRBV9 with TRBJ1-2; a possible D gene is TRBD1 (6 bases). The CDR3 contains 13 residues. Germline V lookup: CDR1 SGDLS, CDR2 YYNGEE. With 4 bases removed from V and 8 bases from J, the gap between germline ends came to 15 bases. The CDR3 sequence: CASSLGGGTGYTF. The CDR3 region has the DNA TGTGCCAGCAGCTTGGGAGGGGGGACCGGCTACACCTTC.

CDR3 in DNA: TGTGCCACCAGTGATCCAGGGGGCGAAGGCACAGATACGCAGTATTTT. Its translation is CATSDPGGEGTDTQYF. The chain is built from TRBV24-1 and TRBJ2-3; 8 nucleotides agree with TRBD1. This CDR3 is built from 16 residues. Germline V CDR1 and CDR2: KGHDR, SFDVKD. The ends lost 3 bases at V and 1 base at J; junction bases unmatched: 5.

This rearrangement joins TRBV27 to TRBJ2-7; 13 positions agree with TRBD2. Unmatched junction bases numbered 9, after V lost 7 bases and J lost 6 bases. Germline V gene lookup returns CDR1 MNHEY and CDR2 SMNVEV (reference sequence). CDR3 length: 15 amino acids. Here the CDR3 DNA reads TGTGCCAGCACCAAACTAGCGGGGGGGCCTCCCGAGCAGTACTTC. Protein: CASTKLAGGPPEQYF.

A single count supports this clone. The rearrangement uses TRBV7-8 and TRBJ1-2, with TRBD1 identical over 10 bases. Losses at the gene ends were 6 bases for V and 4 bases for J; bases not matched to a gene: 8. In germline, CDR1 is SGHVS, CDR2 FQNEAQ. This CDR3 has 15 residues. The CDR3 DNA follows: TGTGCCAGCAGTCCCGGGACAGGGGTCGTCTATGGCTACACCTTC. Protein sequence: CASSPGTGVVYGYTF.

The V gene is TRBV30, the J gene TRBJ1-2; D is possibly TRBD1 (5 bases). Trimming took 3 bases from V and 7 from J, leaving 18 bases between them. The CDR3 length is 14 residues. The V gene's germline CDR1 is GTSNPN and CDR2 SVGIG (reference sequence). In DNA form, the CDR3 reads TGTGCCTGGAGCGGTCTTATCGGGGGAGGTGGCTACACCTTC. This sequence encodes CAWSGLIGGGGYTF.

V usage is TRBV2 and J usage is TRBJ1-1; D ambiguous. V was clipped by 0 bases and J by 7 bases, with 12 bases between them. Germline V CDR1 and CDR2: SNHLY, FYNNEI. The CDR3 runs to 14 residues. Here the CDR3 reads CASSEALRGGEAFF. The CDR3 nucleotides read TGTGCCAGCAGTGAAGCGCTTCGGGGAGGTGAAGCTTTCTTT.

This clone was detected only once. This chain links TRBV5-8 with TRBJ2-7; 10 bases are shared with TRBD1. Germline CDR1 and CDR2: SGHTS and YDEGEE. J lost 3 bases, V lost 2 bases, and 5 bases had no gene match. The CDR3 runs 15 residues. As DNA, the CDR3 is TGTGCCAGCAGCTTAGCAGGGACAGGGGACTACGAGCAGTACTTC. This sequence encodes CASSLAGTGDYEQYF.

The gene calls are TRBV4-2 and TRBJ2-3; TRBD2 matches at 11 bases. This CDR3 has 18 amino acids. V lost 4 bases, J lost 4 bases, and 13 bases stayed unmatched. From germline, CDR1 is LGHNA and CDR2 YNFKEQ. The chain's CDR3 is CASSLTDLAGGGSDTQYF. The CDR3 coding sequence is TGTGCCAGCAGCCTCACGGATCTAGCGGGAGGAGGGTCAGATACGCAGTATTTT.

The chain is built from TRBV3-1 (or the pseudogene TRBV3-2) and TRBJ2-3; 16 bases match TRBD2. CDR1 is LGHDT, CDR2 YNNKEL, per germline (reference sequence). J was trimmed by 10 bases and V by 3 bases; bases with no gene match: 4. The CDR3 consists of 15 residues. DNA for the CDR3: TGTGCCAGCAGCCAGGGACTAGCGGGAGGGTCGGCGCAGTATTTT. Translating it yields CASSQGLAGGSAQYF.

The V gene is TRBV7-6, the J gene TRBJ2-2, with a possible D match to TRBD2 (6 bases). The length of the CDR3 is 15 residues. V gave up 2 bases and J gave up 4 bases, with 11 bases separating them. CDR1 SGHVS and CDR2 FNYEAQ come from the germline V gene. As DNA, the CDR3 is TGTGCCAGCAGCTTAATTTCGCGGGGCACCGGGGAGCTGTTTTTT. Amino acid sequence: CASSLISRGTGELFF.

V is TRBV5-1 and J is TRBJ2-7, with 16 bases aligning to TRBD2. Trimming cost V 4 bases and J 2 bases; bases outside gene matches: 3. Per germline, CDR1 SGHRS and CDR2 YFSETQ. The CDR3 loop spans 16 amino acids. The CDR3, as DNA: TGCGCCAGCAGCGCCGGGACTAGCGGGGGGGCCTACGAGCAGTACTTC. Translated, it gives CASSAGTSGGAYEQYF.

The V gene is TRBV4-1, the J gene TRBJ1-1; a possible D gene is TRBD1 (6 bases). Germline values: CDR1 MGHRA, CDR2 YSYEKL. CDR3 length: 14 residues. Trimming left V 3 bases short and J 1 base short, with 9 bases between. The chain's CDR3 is CASSHRTANTEAFF. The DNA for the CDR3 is TGCGCCAGCAGCCATCGGACAGCGAACACTGAAGCTTTCTTT.